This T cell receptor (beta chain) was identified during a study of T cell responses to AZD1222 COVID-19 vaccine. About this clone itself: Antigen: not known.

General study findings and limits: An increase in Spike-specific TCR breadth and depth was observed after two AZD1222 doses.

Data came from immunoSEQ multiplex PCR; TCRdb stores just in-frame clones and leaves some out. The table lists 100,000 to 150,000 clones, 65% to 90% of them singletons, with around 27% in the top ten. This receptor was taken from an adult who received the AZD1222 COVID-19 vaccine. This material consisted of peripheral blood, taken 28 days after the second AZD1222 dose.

The CDR3 coding sequence is TGCGCCAGCAGCCCACAGGCCAGAGGCGGGGAGCTGTTTTTT. Translated, it gives CASSPQARGGELFF. This rearrangement joins TRBV10-1 to TRBJ2-2; tentatively, D is TRBD1 (5 bases). Germline V gene lookup returns CDR1 WNHNN and CDR2 SYGVQD (reference sequence). This CDR3 contains 14 residues. Trimming removed 6 bases at V and 7 bases at J, with 15 bases between.